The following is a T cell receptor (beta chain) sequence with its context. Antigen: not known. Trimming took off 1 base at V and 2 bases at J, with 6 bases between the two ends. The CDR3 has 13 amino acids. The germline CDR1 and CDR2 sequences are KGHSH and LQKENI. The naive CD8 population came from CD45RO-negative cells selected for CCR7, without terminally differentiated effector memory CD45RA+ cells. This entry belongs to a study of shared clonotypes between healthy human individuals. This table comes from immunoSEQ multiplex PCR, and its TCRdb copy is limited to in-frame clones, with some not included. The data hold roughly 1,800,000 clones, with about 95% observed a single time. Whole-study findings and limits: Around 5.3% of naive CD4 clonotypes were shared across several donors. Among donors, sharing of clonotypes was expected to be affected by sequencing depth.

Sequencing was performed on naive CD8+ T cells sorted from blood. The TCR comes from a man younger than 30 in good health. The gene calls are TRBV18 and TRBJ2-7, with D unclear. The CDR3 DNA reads TGTGCCAGCTCACCACGAGAAACCTACGAGCAGTACTTC. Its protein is CASSPRETYEQYF.